This T cell receptor beta chain was recorded in a study of shared clonotypes between healthy human individuals. Germline V gene lookup returns CDR1 GTSNPN and CDR2 SVGIG (reference sequence). The CDR3 spans 13 residues. Trimming pared 1 base from V and 0 bases from J, leaving 6 bases between. Method: immunoSEQ multiplex PCR; TCRdb's copy keeps in-frame clones and lacks some. The table lists around 1,000,000 clones, 70% to 85% of them singletons. Within Nashville, Tennessee resided all donors, each a Caucasian adult. The chain employs TRBV30 and TRBJ1-1; D is unclear. This clonotype was obtained from a man aged 18 to 29 in good health. Some clones in this sample may be carry-over from other donors' samples. Specimen: memory CD4+ T cells from PBMCs. The subset: CD45RA-negative fraction. The chain's CDR3 is CAWSAVMNTEAFF. CDR3 nucleotide sequence: TGTGCCTGGAGTGCGGTAATGAACACTGAAGCTTTCTTT.